The present TCR beta chain was sequenced within a study of T-cell reconstitution after alpha-beta-depleted transplantation in children. Study conclusions and caveats: In some patients, recipient T cells and intrathymic progenitors surviving conditioning explained high day-60 diversity. Counts and diversity of T cells one year after transplant came mostly from newly produced T cells.

Unique molecular identifiers were incorporated into the prepared TCRbeta library. TCRdb processed the PCR reads anew with MiXCR; each CDR3 protein has one entry. The sample lists roughly 120,000 distinct CDR3 sequences; 20% to 25% were seen once. This clonotype was seen at least ten times. Its antigen remains unknown. Germline V gene lookup returns CDR1 SGHTA and CDR2 FQGNSA. This CDR3 is built from 15 residues. V trimming: 4 bases; J trimming: 9 bases; junction bases outside the gene matches: 6. The sample was PBMCs, mostly from graft donor cells, taken 180 days after TCRalphabeta/CD19-depleted stem cell transplant. The clonotype comes from a male patient under 10 years old who had a stem cell transplant for chronic granulomatous disease, so the T cells may come from the graft donor. The rearrangement joins TRBV7-2 to TRBJ2-1; TRBD2 matches 13 bases. The CDR3 region is CASSYRTSGSGEQFF. In nucleotides, the CDR3 is TGTGCCAGCAGCTACCGGACTAGCGGGAGTGGTGAGCAGTTCTTC. The full variable domain, its missing parts supplied by reference TRBV7-2 and TRBJ2-1, is GAGVSQSPSNKVTEKGKDVELRCDPISGHTALYWYRQSLGQGLEFLIYFQGNSAPDKSGLPSDRFSAERTGGSVSTLTIQRTQQEDSAVYLCASSYRTSGSGEQFFGPGTRLTVL.